This passage covers 21 T cell receptor beta chains from one sample sequenced in a study of PD-1 blockade in classical Hodgkin lymphoma. Described time point: cycle 4 day 1 (C4D1), after 5 to 7 weeks of nivolumab. Relapse was seen in all patients after autologous stem cell transplantation, and brentuximab vedotin exposure was variable. Researchers used magnetic negative selection to pull out pure CD4+ T cells from thawed PBMCs. TCRdb keeps only in-frame clones here, not all; method: immunoSEQ multiplex PCR. Here the sample spans under 25,000 clones, approximately 68% being singletons. The sample was CD4+ T cells from blood, taken before the fourth cycle of nivolumab. These receptors all come from a human donor with classical Hodgkin lymphoma.

This clone was found a few times. The J gene is TRBJ1-3, the V gene TRBV28; D gene ambiguous. The germline CDR1 and CDR2 sequences are MDHEN and SYDVKM. The CDR3 has 13 residues. V was shortened by 7 bases and J by 4 bases, with 11 bases between the two germline ends. This chain's CDR3 is CASMTTHGNTIYF. The CDR3 region has the DNA TGTGCCAGCATGACGACTCACGGAAACACCATATATTTT.

This chain links TRBV7-2 with TRBJ2-2; D is uncertain. V lost 4 bases to trimming and J lost 5 bases, with 17 bases between them. The V gene's germline CDR1 is SGHTA and CDR2 FQGNSA. This CDR3 spans 16 amino acids. This CDR3 is CASSYAAGVGTGELFF. CDR3 sequence (DNA): TGTGCCAGCAGCTATGCCGCCGGAGTGGGGACCGGGGAGCTGTTTTTT.

V gene TRBV7-2 combines with J gene TRBJ1-2, with D tentatively TRBD1 (5 bases). V was pared by 2 bases and J by 6 bases, with 13 bases between. Germline V gene lookup returns CDR1 SGHTA and CDR2 FQGNSA. This CDR3 has 14 residues. CDR3 nucleotides: TGTGCCAGCAGCTTAAAGGGCAGGGAGGATGGCTACACCTTC. As protein: CASSLKGREDGYTF.

This clone has a single count. The genes are TRBV4-2 and TRBJ2-7; tentatively, D is TRBD1 (6 bases). The CDR3 has 17 residues. Germline V gives CDR1 LGHNA, CDR2 YNFKEQ. The V and J ends lost 5 bases and 1 base respectively, with 21 bases between them. The DNA for the CDR3 is TGTGCCAGCAGCTTGGAACAGGGAATGAGAAGGTCCTACGAGCAGTACTTC. This encodes CASSLEQGMRRSYEQYF.

CDR3 region: CASSLSDSGNTIYF. The CDR3 DNA follows: TGTGCCAGCAGCCTCAGTGACTCTGGAAACACCATATATTTT. V usage is TRBV11-2 and J usage is TRBJ1-3; no clear D. This CDR3 region has 14 residues. Trimming took 5 bases from V and 0 from J, leaving 8 bases between them. Germline values: CDR1 SGHAT, CDR2 FQNNGV.

The CDR3 here is CASSSLEIGTQYF. CDR3 in DNA: TGTGCCAGCAGCTCTCTAGAGATCGGGACGCAGTATTTT. The gene calls are TRBV7-9 and TRBJ2-3; D is unresolved. Trimming stripped 4 bases from V and 9 bases from J, with 14 bases between. This CDR3 has 13 amino acids. The germline gives CDR1 SEHNR, CDR2 FQNEAQ (reference sequence).

The chain is built from TRBV6-1 and TRBJ2-1; 9 nucleotides align to TRBD2. V dropped 4 bases and J dropped 6; count of bases not matched to a gene: 7. Looked up from germline, CDR1 is MNHNS and CDR2 is SASEGT. The CDR3 totals 15 residues. CDR3: CASSGRLAASNEQFF. The CDR3 DNA reads TGTGCCAGCAGTGGTCGACTAGCGGCATCCAATGAGCAGTTCTTC.

The chain is built from TRBV5-4 and TRBJ2-5, with no clear D. Trimming pared 0 bases from V and 5 bases from J, leaving 8 bases between. CDR1 and CDR2 from the germline V gene are SGHNT and YYREEE (reference sequence). The CDR3 is 13 amino acids. The CDR3 spells CASSLGAGETQYF. DNA for the CDR3: TGTGCCAGCAGCTTGGGTGCTGGGGAGACCCAGTACTTC. Together with reference TRBV5-4 and TRBJ2-5, the CDR3 gives the full variable domain: ETGVTQSPTHLIKTRGQQVTLRCSSQSGHNTVSWYQQALGQGPQFIFQYYREEENGRGNFPPRFSGLQFPNYSSELNVNALELDDSALYLCASSLGAGETQYFGPGTRLLVL.

This clone occurred once. The chain employs TRBV5-1 and TRBJ2-7, with 7 bases matching TRBD2. CDR1 and CDR2 (germline): SGHRS, YFSETQ. Trimming took 4 bases from V and 2 from J; bases not matched to a gene: 6. The CDR3 covers 14 residues. DNA for the CDR3: TGCGCCAGCAGCGACCGGGCGGGGGCCTACGAGCAGTACTTC. Encoded protein: CASSDRAGAYEQYF.

The chain has TRBV2 and TRBJ2-1; D not resolved. From germline, CDR1 is SNHLY and CDR2 FYNNEI. The CDR3 consists of 16 residues. Trimming left V 1 base short and J 5 bases short, with 15 bases between. CDR3 sequence reads: CASSEGPRFQDNEQFF. The CDR3 nucleotides are TGTGCCAGCAGTGAAGGACCCAGGTTTCAGGACAATGAGCAGTTCTTC.

V is TRBV5-1 and J is TRBJ2-3; 12 positions match TRBD2. Germline V gene lookup returns CDR1 SGHRS and CDR2 YFSETQ. V lost 0 bases and J lost 2; bases outside the gene matches: 4. CDR3 length: 17 amino acids. CDR3 in amino acids: CASSLGTSGEITDTQYF. DNA of the CDR3: TGCGCCAGCAGCTTGGGGACTAGCGGGGAAATCACAGATACGCAGTATTTT.

The rearrangement links TRBV7-2 to TRBJ2-2, with D uncertain. The germline gives CDR1 SGHTA, CDR2 FQGNSA. V lost 7 bases, J lost 1 base, and 10 bases lay in between. There are 14 residues in the CDR3. The CDR3 sequence is CASILDQNTGELFF. DNA of the CDR3: TGTGCCAGCATCCTCGACCAGAACACCGGGGAGCTGTTTTTT. Complete variable domain (other parts from reference TRBV7-2 and TRBJ2-2): GAGVSQSPSNKVTEKGKDVELRCDPISGHTALYWYRQSLGQGLEFLIYFQGNSAPDKSGLPSDRFSAERTGGSVSTLTIQRTQQEDSAVYLCASILDQNTGELFFGEGSRLTVL.

The rearrangement links TRBV7-2 to TRBJ1-2; maybe TRBD1 (6 bases). There are 17 residues in the CDR3. The V gene lost 5 bases and the J gene lost 4 bases, with 23 bases spanning the gap. Germline-derived CDR1 and CDR2 are SGHTA and FQGNSA. The CDR3: CASSVGSQGWSSYGYTF. As DNA, the CDR3 is TGTGCCAGCAGCGTAGGTAGCCAGGGGTGGAGTAGCTATGGCTACACCTTC.

The chain couples TRBV5-1 to TRBJ2-2; a weak D match, TRBD2 (5 bases). CDR1 and CDR2 from the germline V gene are SGHRS and YFSETQ. Trimming removed 1 base at V and 1 base at J, with 14 bases between. There are 17 residues in the CDR3. The CDR3 loop reads CASSLLAGRLNTGELFF. The CDR3 coding sequence is TGCGCCAGCAGCTTGCTAGCCGGACGGTTGAACACCGGGGAGCTGTTTTTT. The full variable domain, with the rest looked up from reference TRBV5-1 and TRBJ2-2, is KAGVTQTPRYLIKTRGQQVTLSCSPISGHRSVSWYQQTPGQGLQFLFEYFSETQRNKGNFPGRFSGRQFSNSRSEMNVSTLELGDSALYLCASSLLAGRLNTGELFFGEGSRLTVL.

The chain has TRBV5-1 and TRBJ2-3; D remains unclear. The germline CDR1 and CDR2 sequences are SGHRS and YFSETQ. The CDR3 covers 16 residues. The ends were cut back, 2 bases at V and 1 base at J, with 14 bases in the middle. CDR3 nucleotides: TGCGCCAGCAGCTTAATCCTGGGATTGGGCACAGATACGCAGTATTTT. This gives the protein CASSLILGLGTDTQYF.

The chain recombines TRBV7-2 with TRBJ2-1; 9 bases fit TRBD1. V shed 2 bases and J 3 bases; nucleotides not matched to a gene: 5. Germline assignment: CDR1 SGHTA and CDR2 FQGNSA. This CDR3 has 16 amino acids. The CDR3 reads CASSLMGTGNYNEQFF. CDR3 sequence (DNA): TGTGCCAGCAGCTTAATGGGGACAGGGAACTACAATGAGCAGTTCTTC.

This sequence joins TRBV9 and TRBJ2-6, with a possible D match to TRBD2 (5 bases). V was shortened by 0 bases and J by 0 bases, with 10 bases between the two germline ends. Germline assignment: CDR1 SGDLS and CDR2 YYNGEE. The CDR3 extends over 17 amino acids. The CDR3 bases are TGTGCCAGCAGCGTAGGTCAGCGGATCTCTGGGGCCAACGTCCTGACTTTC. This gives the protein CASSVGQRISGANVLTF.

The gene calls are TRBV7-8 and TRBJ1-3; unclear D gene. This CDR3 has 15 amino acids. Germline V gene sequence: CDR1 SGHVS, CDR2 FQNEAQ. V lost 5 bases and J lost 4, with 15 bases in between. CDR3 nucleotides: TGTGCCAGCAGCCCCCAAACAAATCTGGGAAACACCATATATTTT. Translated, it gives CASSPQTNLGNTIYF.

A few counts support this clone. The chain employs TRBV5-1 and TRBJ1-6; D is possibly TRBD1 (6 bases). This CDR3 has 15 amino acids. The V gene lost 3 bases and the J gene lost 8 bases, with 15 bases spanning the gap. CDR1 and CDR2 (germline): SGHRS, YFSETQ. CDR3 DNA: TGCGCCAGCAGCTCTGGCGAGGGGGAACATTCACCCCTCCACTTT. This translates into CASSSGEGEHSPLHF.

This clone appeared a few times. The rearrangement links TRBV6-6 to TRBJ1-2, with D perhaps matching TRBD1 (6 bases). The germline CDR1 and CDR2 sequences are MNHNY and SVGAGI (reference sequence). The CDR3 spans 16 residues. The germline V and J ends were trimmed by 7 bases and 2 bases, with 20 bases remaining between them. The CDR3 sequence is CASISSEGQPNYGYTF. CDR3 nucleotides: TGTGCCAGCATCTCATCAGAAGGACAGCCCAACTATGGCTACACCTTC.

The chain carries TRBV19 and TRBJ1-5; 8 bases fit TRBD1. The germline V gene has CDR1 LNHDA and CDR2 SQIVND (reference sequence). The junction had 6 bases not matched to a gene; V was cut back by 8 bases and J by 0 bases. The CDR3 spans 15 residues. CDR3 loop: CASAGTGYSNQPQHF. In DNA form, the CDR3 reads TGTGCCAGTGCCGGGACAGGCTATAGCAATCAGCCCCAGCATTTT.